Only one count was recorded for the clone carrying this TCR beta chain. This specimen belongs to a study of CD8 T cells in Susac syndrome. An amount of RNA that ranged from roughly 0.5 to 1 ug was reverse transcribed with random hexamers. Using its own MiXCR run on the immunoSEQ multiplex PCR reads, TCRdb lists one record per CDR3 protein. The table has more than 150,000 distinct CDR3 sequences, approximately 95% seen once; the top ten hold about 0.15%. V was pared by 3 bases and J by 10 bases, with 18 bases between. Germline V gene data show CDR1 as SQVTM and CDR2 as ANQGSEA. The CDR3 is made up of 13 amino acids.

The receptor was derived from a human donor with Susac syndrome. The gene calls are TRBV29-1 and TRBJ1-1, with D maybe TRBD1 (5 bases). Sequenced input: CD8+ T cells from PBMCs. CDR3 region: CSVEEGRGTGAFF. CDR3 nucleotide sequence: TGCAGCGTTGAGGAGGGGAGGGGAACGGGAGCTTTCTTT.